Each of the 8 T cell receptor beta chains below was sequenced from the same sample in a study of blood T cell repertoires in COVID-19. Method: immunoSEQ multiplex PCR; TCRdb's copy keeps in-frame clones and lacks some. The repertoire has roughly 330,000 clones, over 75% of them found once; the top ten carry about 5%. Specimen: PBMCs or T cells enriched from blood (not recorded which). Receptors originate from a woman aged 25-40 years who had recovered from COVID-19.

This chain links TRBV5-1 with TRBJ2-2; TRBD1 matches 10 bases. Trimming took 1 base from V and 3 from J; bases not matched to a gene: 9. The CDR3 runs 18 residues. Germline lookup yields CDR1 SGHRS and CDR2 YFSETQ. Written as DNA, the CDR3 is TGCGCCAGCAGCTTGACCCCCGGGACAGGGGATTACACCGGGGAGCTGTTTTTT. Translating gives CASSLTPGTGDYTGELFF. Full variable domain (remainder filled in from reference TRBV5-1 and TRBJ2-2): KAGVTQTPRYLIKTRGQQVTLSCSPISGHRSVSWYQQTPGQGLQFLFEYFSETQRNKGNFPGRFSGRQFSNSRSEMNVSTLELGDSALYLCASSLTPGTGDYTGELFFGEGSRLTVL.

The chain employs TRBV3-1 (or the pseudogene TRBV3-2) and TRBJ1-1; D is unresolved. Trimming cost V 1 base and J 4 bases, with 10 bases left between them. The CDR3 extends over 14 amino acids. Looked up from germline, CDR1 is LGHDT and CDR2 is YNNKEL (reference sequence). The CDR3 sequence is CASSQVAVGTEAFF. The CDR3 bases are TGTGCCAGCAGCCAAGTTGCGGTGGGCACTGAAGCTTTCTTT.

The V and J genes are TRBV2 and TRBJ2-5; 11 bases map to TRBD2. The CDR3 sequence is 19 residues long. Germline V gene data show CDR1 as SNHLY and CDR2 as FYNNEI. Trimming at V came to 7 bases and at J to 2 bases, leaving 18 bases not matched to a gene. The CDR3 nucleotides are TGTGCCAGCATCCGAACTTTGCTAGCGGGGGGTTGGGTACAAGAGACCCAGTACTTC. Translation: CASIRTLLAGGWVQETQYF.

V and J are TRBV7-3 and TRBJ1-1; no firm D call. Per germline, CDR1 SGHTA and CDR2 FQGTGA. The CDR3 covers 13 residues. V lost 5 bases, J lost 0 bases, and 7 bases lay in between. The CDR3: CASSRSLNTEAFF. CDR3 bases: TGTGCCAGCAGCCGGAGTTTGAACACTGAAGCTTTCTTT.

This rearrangement joins TRBV19 to TRBJ1-1; possibly TRBD1 for D (5 bases). This CDR3 has 15 residues. The germline V gene encodes CDR1 LNHDA and CDR2 SQIVND (reference sequence). V was cut by 7 bases and J by 2 bases, with 17 bases left in between. The CDR3 DNA reads TGTGCCAGTAATTTGCCGGGGGGGATTAACACTGAAGCTTTCTTT. Translated: CASNLPGGINTEAFF.

This chain links TRBV5-1 with TRBJ2-1, with 10 nucleotides matching TRBD1. This CDR3 contains 15 residues. Germline V CDR1 and CDR2: SGHRS, YFSETQ. The ends lost 4 bases at V and 4 bases at J; junction bases unmatched: 5. DNA for the CDR3: TGCGCCAGCAGCCCGAGGACAGGGGGATACAATGAGCAGTTCTTC. It codes for CASSPRTGGYNEQFF.

This sequence joins TRBV18 and TRBJ1-2; TRBD1 matches 7 bases. The CDR3 consists of 14 residues. The V gene end was trimmed by 0 bases and the J gene end by 11 bases; junction bases not matched to a gene: 9. Per germline, CDR1 KGHSH and CDR2 LQKENI. CDR3: CASSPPIQGMAYTF. CDR3 DNA: TGTGCCAGCTCACCACCCATACAGGGGATGGCTTACACCTTC. Full variable domain (missing parts from reference TRBV18 and TRBJ1-2): NAGVMQNPRHLVRRRGQEARLRCSPMKGHSHVYWYRQLPEEGLKFMVYLQKENIIDESGMPKERFSAEFPKEGPSILRIQQVVRGDSAAYFCASSPPIQGMAYTFGSGTRLTVV.

This clone was seen only once. The V gene is TRBV29-1, the J gene TRBJ1-2, with TRBD1 identical over 7 bases. Germline CDR1 SQVTM, CDR2 ANQGSEA. The CDR3 runs 10 residues. The ends lost 6 bases at V and 5 bases at J; junction bases unmatched: 0. CDR3 bases: TGCAGCGTACAGGGGTATGGCTACACCTTC. The encoded protein is CSVQGYGYTF.